Listed below are T cell receptor beta chains from one sample, sequenced in a study of multiple sclerosis patients with progressive multifocal leukoencephalopathy. Some clones are missing from TCRdb's copy, which holds only in-frame ones; the method was immunoSEQ multiplex PCR. The sample has about 25,000 clones, 85% to 95% seen once. The specimen comprised PBMCs, sampled from a patient treated with natalizumab. Every receptor here comes from a man aged 30 to 45 with multiple sclerosis. The CDR3 runs from the conserved cysteine through the conserved F or W. A D gene is named only where the DNA matches it firmly. Where a row states a size, it is once, few, many or the class of an expanded clone; other rows omit it.

d_call	clone_size	v_call	cdr3_length	j_call	cdr3_nt	cdr3_aa
TRBD1	once	TRBV5-6	14	TRBJ2-7	TGTGCCAGCAGCTTCTGGACAGGGATGGACGAGCAGTACTTC	CASSFWTGMDEQYF
NA	NA	TRBV5-6	16	TRBJ1-5	TGTGCCAGCAGCTTGGCCAGTCTTGGGTACTTCCAGCCCCAGCATTTT	CASSLASLGYFQPQHF
NA	NA	TRBV6-5	13	TRBJ2-1	TGTGCCAGCAGTTACTCGGACTACAATGAGCAGTTCTTC	CASSYSDYNEQFF
TRBD2	NA	TRBV6-5	14	TRBJ2-5	TGTGCCAGCAGGCCAAGCGGGAGGTTTGAGACCCAGTACTTC	CASRPSGRFETQYF
TRBD1	once	TRBV7-9	15	TRBJ1-6	TGTGCCAGCAGCTTCCGGCAGGGGGCTGGTTCACCCCTCCACTTT	CASSFRQGAGSPLHF
NA	NA	TRBV5-4	14	TRBJ1-1	TGTGCCAGCAGCTTGCCCCCGAGCAACACTGAAGCTTTCTTT	CASSLPPSNTEAFF
NA	NA	TRBV21-1	15	TRBJ1-4	TGTGCCAGCAGGTGCAGGGGAACGGGACAAGAAAAACTGTTTTTT	CASRCRGTGQEKLFF
NA	few	TRBV5-4	13	TRBJ2-2	TGTGCCAGCAGCGAGCAGGGCACCGGGGAGCTGTTTTTT	CASSEQGTGELFF
TRBD2	once	TRBV7-6	16	TRBJ2-7	TGTGCCAGCAGCCAGGTGCCAGCGGGAGGGCCAAGGGAGCAGTACTTC	CASSQVPAGGPREQYF
NA	NA	TRBV6-1	13	TRBJ2-3	TGTGCCAGCAGTAACTACCCGGCAGATACGCAGTATTTT	CASSNYPADTQYF
NA	NA	TRBV7-3	13	TRBJ1-1	TGTGCCAGCAGCCAATACCGAAACACTGAAGCTTTCTTT	CASSQYRNTEAFF
NA	NA	TRBV15	12	TRBJ1-2	TGTGCCACCAGCAGAGATCAGTATGGCTACACCTTC	CATSRDQYGYTF
NA	NA	TRBV4-3	17	TRBJ2-1	TGCGCCAGCAGCCAAGGAAGGACCCAGCGGGCGTACAATGAGCAGTTCTTC	CASSQGRTQRAYNEQFF
NA	NA	TRBV30	12	TRBJ1-1	TGTGCCTGGTCCGGCGGCACCACTGAAGCTTTCTTT	CAWSGGTTEAFF
NA	NA	TRBV6-5	13	TRBJ1-3	TGTGCCAGCAGTTCAGAACACGGAAACACCATATATTTT	CASSSEHGNTIYF
NA	NA	TRBV4-3	15	TRBJ1-4	TGCGCCAGCAGCCAAGTTTTTTCGACTAATGAAAAACTGTTTTTT	CASSQVFSTNEKLFF
NA	NA	TRBV4-3	15	TRBJ2-2	TGCGCCAGCAGCCTAAACAGGGAGGGCACCGGGGAGCTGTTTTTT	CASSLNREGTGELFF
TRBD1	NA	TRBV7-2	16	TRBJ2-5	TGTGCCAGCAGCCCTATCGGACAGGGGGCGGGAGAGACCCAGTACTTC	CASSPIGQGAGETQYF
NA	NA	TRBV7-8	15	TRBJ1-2	TGTGCCAGCAGCTTAGCGGACACGAAGTACTATGGCTACACCTTC	CASSLADTKYYGYTF
NA	NA	TRBV10-3	15	TRBJ2-2	TGTGCCATCAGTGTTCAGGGGCCGGAAACCGGGGAGCTGTTTTTT	CAISVQGPETGELFF
NA	NA	TRBV25-1	15	TRBJ2-4	TGTGCCAGCAGTGAGACAGGTTCGGCCAAAAACATTCAGTACTTC	CASSETGSAKNIQYF
NA	NA	TRBV9	14	TRBJ1-2	TGTGCCAGCAGCCCCACGGGGCAAAGCTATGGCTACACCTTC	CASSPTGQSYGYTF
TRBD1	NA	TRBV29-1	16	TRBJ2-7	TGCAGCGTTGAGGCCCGAACAGGGGCGAACCCCTACGAGCAGTACTTC	CSVEARTGANPYEQYF
NA	few	TRBV18	16	TRBJ1-4	TGTGCCAGCTCACCACGGGACCCCGCAACTAATGAAAAACTGTTTTTT	CASSPRDPATNEKLFF
NA	NA	TRBV6-5	15	TRBJ1-5	TGTGCCAGCAGTCCTGGACAGATTAGCAATCAGCCCCAGCATTTT	CASSPGQISNQPQHF
NA	NA	TRBV7-7	13	TRBJ1-1	TGTGCCAGCAGCGCCGGGACCGAGACTGAAGCTTTCTTT	CASSAGTETEAFF
NA	few	TRBV7-3	16	TRBJ2-6	TGTGCCAGCAGCTCACTAGGAGGTTCTGGGGCCAACGTCCTGACTTTC	CASSSLGGSGANVLTF
NA	NA	TRBV29-1	15	TRBJ1-4	TGCAGCGTTGGGAGCAGGGGCGCAACTAATGAAAAACTGTTTTTT	CSVGSRGATNEKLFF
TRBD1	NA	TRBV2	11	TRBJ2-1	TGTGCCAGCAGTGAAGGACAGGGACGGTTCTTC	CASSEGQGRFF
NA	once	TRBV4-3	15	TRBJ2-3	TGCGCCAGCAGCCAAGGATGGGACCACACAGATACGCAGTATTTT	CASSQGWDHTDTQYF
NA	NA	TRBV4-1	14	TRBJ2-7	TGCGCCAGCAGAAAAGGCCAGGCCTCCTACGAGCAGTACTTC	CASRKGQASYEQYF
TRBD1	NA	TRBV18	17	TRBJ1-4	TGTGCCAGCTCACCACCGGGACAGGGTGCAACTAATGAAAAACTGTTTTTT	CASSPPGQGATNEKLFF
NA	once	TRBV21-1	16	TRBJ2-3	TGTGCCAGCAGCTACCGACAGGGCCCCCCGAGTGACACGCAGTATTTT	CASSYRQGPPSDTQYF
TRBD2	NA	TRBV7-2	15	TRBJ2-2	TGTGCCAGCAGTCCTCGACTAGCGGGGACCGGGGAGCTGTTTTTT	CASSPRLAGTGELFF
NA	NA	TRBV5-1	14	TRBJ2-5	TGCGCCAGCAGCCTGGGTGGGCAGGGGGAGACCCAGTACTTC	CASSLGGQGETQYF
NA	NA	TRBV7-2	15	TRBJ2-1	TGTGCCAGCAGCTTAGGAGGGGACGACTACAATGAGCAGTTCTTC	CASSLGGDDYNEQFF
NA	NA	TRBV5-1	13	TRBJ2-5	TGCGCCAGCAGCTTAGAACACCTAGAGACCCAGTACTTC	CASSLEHLETQYF
TRBD1	NA	TRBV9	15	TRBJ2-5	TGTGCCAGCAGCGTACGACAGGGGAGTCTGGAGACCCAGTACTTC	CASSVRQGSLETQYF
TRBD2	NA	TRBV9	15	TRBJ2-3	TGTGCCAGCAGCGCCTCGACTAGCGGGAGCGATACGCAGTATTTT	CASSASTSGSDTQYF
TRBD2	NA	TRBV29-1	13	TRBJ2-5	TGCAGCGCTCGAGCGGGACCCCAAGAGACCCAGTACTTC	CSARAGPQETQYF
TRBD1	NA	TRBV7-9	15	TRBJ1-2	TGTGCCAGCAGCTTGGGGACAGGGATTAACTATGGCTACACCTTC	CASSLGTGINYGYTF
TRBD1	large	TRBV7-2	15	TRBJ1-1	TGTGCCAGCAGCTCCGGGACAGGGGTTGTCACTGAAGCTTTCTTT	CASSSGTGVVTEAFF
NA	NA	TRBV21-1	16	TRBJ2-3	TGTGCCAGCAGCCCCTGGACTAGTCATAACCGGGATACGCAGTATTTT	CASSPWTSHNRDTQYF
TRBD2	NA	TRBV7-9	12	TRBJ2-4	TGTGCCAGCAGCTTGGGTAGCGGGCAGCAGTACTTC	CASSLGSGQQYF
NA	NA	TRBV9	15	TRBJ1-6	TGTGCCAGCAGCGTAGAAGTAGAAGGGAGCTCACCCCTCCACTTT	CASSVEVEGSSPLHF
TRBD2	NA	TRBV4-3	15	TRBJ2-7	TGCGCCAGCAGCCCGGGTAGCGGGAGTTTGGGCGAGCAGTACTTC	CASSPGSGSLGEQYF
NA	NA	TRBV9	14	TRBJ2-7	TGTGCCAGCAGCGTAGAATACCGGCCGAGGGAGCAGTACTTC	CASSVEYRPREQYF
NA	NA	TRBV7-6	17	TRBJ2-5	TGTGCCAGCAGCCAGCTGTCGGCTATCCCGTACCAAGAGACCCAGTACTTC	CASSQLSAIPYQETQYF
NA	NA	TRBV9	14	TRBJ2-2	TGTGCCAGCATCCCCTGTACTAGTCCCGGGGAGCTGTTTTTT	CASIPCTSPGELFF
TRBD1	once	TRBV6-5	15	TRBJ2-3	TGTGCCAGCAGTTACAGGGACAGGGGGGCAGATACGCAGTATTTT	CASSYRDRGADTQYF
NA	NA	TRBV2	13	TRBJ1-1	TGTGCCACTCTACGGGGGAGGAGCACTGAGGCTTTCTTT	CATLRGRSTEAFF
NA	NA	TRBV19	16	TRBJ2-3	TGTGCCAGTAGTATCTCGATACAGGGTTACGCAGATACGCAGTATTTT	CASSISIQGYADTQYF
NA	NA	TRBV4-1	15	TRBJ1-5	TGCGCCAGCAGTCAACAGGGTAATGGCAATCAGCCCCAGCATTTT	CASSQQGNGNQPQHF
TRBD1	NA	TRBV5-4	16	TRBJ2-7	TGTGCCAGCAGCTATACACCCGGGACAGGGGTTTACGAGCAGTACTTC	CASSYTPGTGVYEQYF